What follows is one T cell receptor beta chain and its context. Antigen: not known. A read error may produce the germline difference seen at one junction end. CDR3 length: 9 amino acids. Germline CDR1 reads DFQATT; CDR2 reads SNEGSKA (reference sequence). Every bit of the isolated RNA underwent reverse transcription, so sequencing read expressed TCRB transcripts. Profiled with immunoSEQ multiplex PCR; TCRdb holds only in-frame clones, not every one. This table has 150,000 to 170,000 clones, 9% to 12% appearing once. The data derive from a study of beta chain features in type 1 diabetes. Study conclusions and caveats: Moderately but significantly shorter TCRB CDR3s were found in Type 1 diabetes patients in all four CD4+ subsets. Cells carrying high TCR expression could end up over-represented when cDNA is sequenced.

This TCR came from a man aged 25 to 40 with type 1 diabetes. The sequencing input was central memory CD4+ T cells from blood. The chain uses TRBV20-1 and TRBJ2-3; perhaps TRBD1 as D (6 bases). The CDR3 region is CSASSRGSF. The CDR3 nucleotides are TGCAGTGCGTCTAGCAGGGGTTCTTTT.